A selection of T cell receptor beta chains follows, all from one sample in a study of blood T cell repertoires in COVID-19. Clones were sequenced by immunoSEQ multiplex PCR, and TCRdb holds only the in-frame ones, with some missing. The sample carries over 200,000 clones, around 90% recorded once. Material: peripheral blood. The receptors here all came from a man in his sixties who had recovered from COVID-19. Each CDR3 is given without its conserved first and last residue. The order of the fields is V gene, CDR3 protein.

TRBV5-5 ASSLVREQGARAGELF
TRBV28 ASIAPGLADPQQY
TRBV18 ASSPPEARGETQY
TRBV18 ASSPTDTSYEQY
TRBV5-1 ASRNPGQGADTQY
TRBV5-1 ASSLNQVEAF
TRBV19 ASSLGAYSRNEQF
TRBV2 ASSEAGGTLYNEQF
TRBV10-3 AIGGQQETQY
TRBV9 ASSVADFYPNGYT
TRBV10-3 AISERTEGQPQH
TRBV6-2/TRBV6-3 ASSYTAPQGRNTEAF
TRBV7-2 ASSLRVGSYNEQF
TRBV7-2 ASSYPGYEQY
TRBV11-2 ASSLTRQGRGNTIY
TRBV5-1 ASSLGGSNQPQH
TRBV5-1 ASSLVRETQY
TRBV7-2 ASKLQGVNSYEQY
TRBV5-1 ASSRGSGLSDTQY
TRBV5-1 ASSLGIAGASTDTQY
TRBV6-6 ASKGADTQY
TRBV24-1 ATSDPSLPNTQY
TRBV3-1/TRBV3-2 ASSPLLAGGNTQY
TRBV5-1 ASSLGAKPGEQY
TRBV7-2 ASRLERSSHEQY
TRBV19 ASNPHRGSYEKLF
TRBV7-8 ASSLGLADSYEQY
TRBV7-2 ASSFGTGKEKLF
TRBV12-5 ASGLSKGVYT
TRBV11-2 ASSLLGVGTGELF
TRBV7-6 ASSLGGVTEAF
TRBV30 AWSVTGGQPQH
TRBV11-2 ASSLVAGASYNEQF
TRBV10-3 AISLAGEAKTQY
TRBV4-2 ASSQAPTGKGSEAF
TRBV7-2 ASSLVSGQNYGYT
TRBV19 ASSIGALGRPY
TRBV9 ASSAKGGTDTQY
TRBV3-1/TRBV3-2 ASSRLPGFYEQY
TRBV4-3 ASSPGRGHYNEQF
TRBV9 ASGTEVAGNIQY
TRBV7-2 ASSGTVLYGYT
TRBV7-3 ASSLNGGPYEQY
TRBV5-1 ASSLTTGTDTQY
TRBV4-3 ASSRLTGGTGFGYT
TRBV6-2/TRBV6-3 ASSPLSPLRWDTEAF
TRBV4-1 ASSPRLAGGLSYNEQF
TRBV28 ASSWDRPNSPLH
TRBV4-1 ASSPQGSPEAF
TRBV28 ASTLEGSGGSNEQF
TRBV15 ATSYRSTDTQY
TRBV6-5 ASSRVDSTEAF
TRBV19 ASNPGQGSYEQY
TRBV6-5 ASGRGYSNQPQH
TRBV19 ASRQPGVPDTQY
TRBV5-4 ASSSRLAGIPNEQF
TRBV5-1 ASSSQTGAAKNIQY
TRBV6-1 ASSGFTGTVNNQPQH
TRBV28 ASSGDRRETQY
TRBV5-1 ASSLGLAAGELF